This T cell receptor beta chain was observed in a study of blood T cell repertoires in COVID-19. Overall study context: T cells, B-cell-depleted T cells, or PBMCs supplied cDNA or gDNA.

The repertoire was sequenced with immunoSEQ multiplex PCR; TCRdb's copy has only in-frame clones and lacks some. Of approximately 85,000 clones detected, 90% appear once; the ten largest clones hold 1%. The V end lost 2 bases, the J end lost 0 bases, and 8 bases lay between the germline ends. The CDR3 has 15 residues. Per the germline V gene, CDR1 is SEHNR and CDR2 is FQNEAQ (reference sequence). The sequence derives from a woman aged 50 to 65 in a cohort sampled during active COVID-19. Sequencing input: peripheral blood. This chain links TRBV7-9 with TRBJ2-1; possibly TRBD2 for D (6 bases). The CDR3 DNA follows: TGTGCCAGCAGCTTACGGGGGAGCTCCTACAATGAGCAGTTCTTC. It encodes CASSLRGSSYNEQFF.